This T cell receptor beta chain originates from a study of cytomegalovirus exposure and HLA in healthy donors. Overall study findings and caveats: Reports described diagnosis of cytomegalovirus status by the classifier as highly specific and sensitive. In a later analysis, a missense DCLRE1C variant was linked to TCR beta V- and J-gene trimming. Researchers had no immune exposure information except CMV serostatus available.

Use of 60 Vbeta and 13 Jbeta primers characterized the PCR. Sequencing used immunoSEQ multiplex PCR; TCRdb keeps in-frame clones, though not all of them. The sample has 140,000 to 150,000 clones; around 79% are singletons. About this clone itself: Its antigen is as yet unknown.

This clonotype was obtained from a woman in her 40s in good health and CMV-seropositive. Material: PBMCs.

DNA for the CDR3: TGTGCCAGCAGTTTCCTAGGGGTTTCTGGAGTGAACACTGAAGCTTTCTTT. This gives the protein CASSFLGVSGVNTEAFF. The chain employs TRBV28 and TRBJ1-1, with D possibly matching TRBD1 (5 bases). The ends were cut back, 3 bases at V and 0 bases at J, with 17 bases in the middle. The CDR3 runs to 17 residues. CDR1 is MDHEN, CDR2 SYDVKM, per germline. The entire variable domain, with the rest obtained from reference TRBV28 and TRBJ1-1, is as follows: DVKVTQSSRYLVKRTGEKVFLECVQDMDHENMFWYRQDPGLGLRLIYFSYDVKMKEKGDIPEGYSVSREKKERFSLILESASTNQTSMYLCASSFLGVSGVNTEAFFGQGTRLTVV.